The 30 T cell receptor beta chains below were found in one sample sequenced in a study of blood T cell repertoires in COVID-19. Assay used: immunoSEQ multiplex PCR; TCRdb lists only in-frame clones, some missing. Among about 180,000 clones, just over 85% were seen once, and the ten largest hold about 7%. Source material: peripheral blood. Every receptor here comes from a middle-aged man with active or convalescent COVID-19.

V usage is TRBV7-2 and J usage is TRBJ1-6, with TRBD1 identical over 7 bases. V shed 1 base, J shed 5 bases, and the junction held 11 bases outside the gene matches. Per germline, CDR1 SGHTA and CDR2 FQGNSA. This CDR3 has 18 residues. CDR3 in amino acids: CASSLGREGGDDNSPLHF. CDR3 in DNA: TGTGCCAGCAGCTTAGGTCGGGAAGGGGGCGATGATAATTCACCCCTCCACTTT.

This clone is a singleton in its sample. The chain couples TRBV11-1 to TRBJ1-1; D unresolved. The CDR3 runs to 16 residues. The germline CDR1 and CDR2 sequences are SGHAT and FQDESV (reference sequence). Trimming removed 6 bases at V and 4 bases at J, with 21 bases between. The chain's CDR3 is CASSLRPRAGTTEAFF. The CDR3 DNA is TGTGCCAGCAGTTTACGGCCCCGAGCGGGAACCACTGAAGCTTTCTTT. Looking up the rest from reference TRBV11-1 and TRBJ1-1 gives the full variable domain: EAEVAQSPRYKITEKSQAVAFWCDPISGHATLYWYRQILGQGPELLVQFQDESVVDDSQLPKDRFSAERLKGVDSTLKIQPAELGDSAMYLCASSLRPRAGTTEAFFGQGTRLTVV.

The V call is TRBV15, the J call TRBJ2-1; 7 bases fit TRBD1. The J segment lost 9 bases and the V segment lost 2 bases, leaving 4 bases of the junction unmatched. Germline lookup yields CDR1 LNHNV and CDR2 YYDKDF (reference sequence). This CDR3 is 13 amino acids long. DNA of the CDR3: TGTGCCACCAGCAGACTACAGGGGAGTGAGCAGTTCTTC. Residues: CATSRLQGSEQFF.

This clone appeared once. This chain joins TRBV28 and TRBJ1-6; D not resolved. The CDR3 is made up of 13 amino acids. CDR1 is MDHEN, CDR2 SYDVKM, per germline. V was trimmed by 8 bases and J by 1 base, leaving 6 bases between them. CDR3 protein: CASRVSYNSPLHF. The CDR3 DNA reads TGTGCCAGCCGGGTATCCTATAATTCACCCCTCCACTTT.

This clone was counted a few times. The chain couples TRBV7-2 to TRBJ2-7; TRBD1 aligns across 7 bases. This CDR3 has 15 amino acids. Germline-derived CDR1 and CDR2 are SGHTA and FQGNSA. Trimming removed 6 bases from V and 5 bases from J; junction bases left unmatched: 13. The chain's CDR3 is CASSYTFDRDDEQYF. CDR3 DNA: TGTGCCAGCAGTTATACCTTTGACAGGGACGACGAGCAGTACTTC.

This chain joins TRBV7-9 and TRBJ1-1; 10 bases align to TRBD1. The ends lost 2 bases at V and 5 bases at J; junction bases unmatched: 8. The CDR3 is made up of 16 amino acids. The V gene's germline CDR1 is SEHNR and CDR2 FQNEAQ (reference sequence). The CDR3: CASSLRQGASKTEAFF. CDR3 bases: TGTGCCAGCAGCTTAAGACAGGGGGCCTCAAAAACTGAAGCTTTCTTT.

This chain connects TRBV4-1 to TRBJ2-1, with a weak D call TRBD2 (5 bases). Trimming took off 5 bases at V and 6 bases at J, with 11 bases between the two ends. The germline V gene encodes CDR1 MGHRA and CDR2 YSYEKL. The CDR3 runs to 13 residues. The CDR3 region has the DNA TGCGCCAGCAGCTATAGCGTGGTCAATGAGCAGTTCTTC. This translates into CASSYSVVNEQFF.

The V gene is TRBV6-2 or TRBV6-3, the J gene TRBJ2-2, with TRBD2 identical over 10 bases. This CDR3 has 18 residues. The V segment lost 2 bases and the J segment 0 bases; nucleotides outside the gene matches: 6. The germline V gene encodes CDR1 MNHEY and CDR2 SVGEGT. The CDR3 nucleotides are TGTGCCAGCAGTTACCTAGCGGGGGCTGACACGAACACCGGGGAGCTGTTTTTT. Translating it yields CASSYLAGADTNTGELFF.

The chain recombines TRBV3-1 (or the pseudogene TRBV3-2) with TRBJ2-7; D remains unclear. CDR1 and CDR2 (germline): LGHDT, YNNKEL (reference sequence). Trimming left V 3 bases short and J 3 bases short, with 6 bases between. There are 12 residues in the CDR3. Here the CDR3 DNA reads TGTGCCAGCAGCCACTACCGCTACGAGCAGTACTTC. Its protein is CASSHYRYEQYF.

The chain joins TRBV6-5 to TRBJ1-2; D uncertain. The CDR3 covers 14 residues. V was shortened by 7 bases and J by 5 bases, with 17 bases between the two germline ends. Germline V CDR1 and CDR2: MNHEY, SVGAGI. The CDR3 spells CASNGRGSLYGYTF. The CDR3 region has the DNA TGTGCCAGCAATGGGCGTGGGAGTCTATATGGCTACACCTTC.

The J gene is TRBJ2-3, the V gene TRBV2, with TRBD2 as a possible D gene (6 bases). The germline V gene encodes CDR1 SNHLY and CDR2 FYNNEI. CDR3 size: 14 residues. The V gene lost 5 bases and the J gene lost 5 bases, with 14 bases spanning the gap. The CDR3 loop is CASSWWRGGDTQYF. The CDR3 bases are TGTGCCAGCAGTTGGTGGCGGGGCGGAGATACGCAGTATTTT.

V usage is TRBV18 and J usage is TRBJ1-1; D may be TRBD1 (6 bases). CDR3 length equals 15 residues. The germline CDR1 and CDR2 sequences are KGHSH and LQKENI. Trimming took 1 base from V and 4 from J, leaving 13 bases between them. CDR3: CASSPQDSGRTEAFF. Written as DNA, the CDR3 is TGTGCCAGCTCACCACAGGACAGTGGGCGCACTGAAGCTTTCTTT.

This clone has just one count. The rearrangement links TRBV11-3 to TRBJ2-1, with 16 bases matching TRBD2. The CDR3 is 15 amino acids. Germline assignment: CDR1 SGHNT and CDR2 YENEEA. Trimming cost V 5 bases and J 13 bases; bases outside gene matches: 8. The CDR3 protein is CASSAGGLAGGIQFF. The CDR3 bases are TGTGCCAGCAGCGCCGGGGGACTAGCGGGAGGGATACAGTTCTTC.

The chain links TRBV29-1 to TRBJ1-1; D is uncertain. The germline gives CDR1 SQVTM, CDR2 ANQGSEA. V gave up 4 bases and J gave up 11 bases, with 14 bases separating them. The length of the CDR3 is 11 residues. The CDR3 sequence is CSVAQSLEAFF. The CDR3, as DNA: TGCAGCGTTGCCCAGAGTCTGGAGGCTTTCTTT.

This chain connects TRBV4-3 to TRBJ2-7, with D possibly being TRBD1 (6 bases). CDR3 length equals 16 residues. The V gene's germline CDR1 is LGHNA and CDR2 YSLEER. V lost 1 base to trimming and J lost 3 bases, with 16 bases between them. CDR3 nucleotides: TGCGCCAGCAGCCAAGCTTTTGGGGGACAACTCTACGAGCAGTACTTC. It codes for CASSQAFGGQLYEQYF.

The genes are TRBV6-5 and TRBJ2-7, with a tentative D call TRBD1 (6 bases). The V gene lost 7 bases and the J gene lost 3 bases, with 13 bases spanning the gap. This CDR3 comprises 13 residues. Germline loops: CDR1 MNHEY, CDR2 SVGAGI. The CDR3 spells CASNPTGNYEQYF. In nucleotides, the CDR3 is TGTGCCAGCAATCCGACAGGCAACTACGAGCAGTACTTC.

This chain connects TRBV7-2 to TRBJ2-3; 12 nucleotides line up with TRBD2. V shed 3 bases, J shed 4 bases, and the junction held 8 bases outside the gene matches. This CDR3 has 17 residues. CDR1 is SGHTA and CDR2 is FQGNSA in the germline V gene. Here the CDR3 DNA reads TGTGCCAGCAGCTTGACTAGCGGGAGTATCGGGGCAGATACGCAGTATTTT. Its protein product is CASSLTSGSIGADTQYF.

This clone was counted a few times. The chain carries TRBV15 and TRBJ1-4, with D perhaps matching TRBD1 (6 bases). This CDR3 is built from 15 residues. The germline V gene encodes CDR1 LNHNV and CDR2 YYDKDF (reference sequence). V was clipped by 3 bases and J by 3 bases, with 11 bases between them. CDR3 region: CATSRTGEPNEKLFF. CDR3 nucleotides: TGTGCCACCAGCAGGACAGGCGAACCTAATGAAAAACTGTTTTTT.

The V gene is TRBV5-1, the J gene TRBJ1-5, with 8 nucleotides matching TRBD1. The CDR3 is 15 amino acids. Germline values: CDR1 SGHRS, CDR2 YFSETQ. V was pared by 0 bases and J by 6 bases, with 5 bases of the junction left unmatched. CDR3 nucleotides: TGCGCCAGCAGCTTGGCCAGGGGGCATAGTCAGCCCCAGCATTTT. Encoded protein: CASSLARGHSQPQHF.

The gene calls are TRBV13 and TRBJ1-1; perhaps TRBD1 as D (6 bases). With 5 bases removed from V and 1 base from J, the gap between germline ends came to 14 bases. This CDR3 is built from 15 residues. Germline CDR1 and CDR2: PRHDT and FYEKMQ (reference sequence). The CDR3 reads CASSQSRGKNTEAFF. The CDR3 DNA reads TGTGCCAGCAGCCAATCCAGGGGTAAGAACACTGAAGCTTTCTTT.

The chain combines TRBV6-6 with TRBJ2-1; a weak D match, TRBD2 (6 bases). The CDR3 consists of 15 residues. Germline assignment: CDR1 MNHNY and CDR2 SVGAGI (reference sequence). The V and J ends lost 11 bases and 3 bases respectively, with 20 bases between them. The CDR3 nucleotides read TGTGCCGGGGGGAGTCTTCGTCTAGGCTACAATGAGCAGTTCTTC. Amino acid sequence: CAGGSLRLGYNEQFF.

This clone was seen only a few times. The chain joins TRBV28 to TRBJ2-3, with 11 bases fitting TRBD2. The CDR3 consists of 15 residues. V trimming: 6 bases; J trimming: 5 bases; junction bases outside the gene matches: 7. CDR1 and CDR2 (germline): MDHEN, SYDVKM. This CDR3 reads CASSETSGEKDTQYF. The CDR3 DNA sequence: TGTGCCAGCAGCGAGACTAGCGGGGAGAAAGATACGCAGTATTTT.

This clone was observed a single time. V and J are TRBV5-5 and TRBJ2-7; unclear D gene. Germline values: CDR1 SGHKS, CDR2 YYEKEE (reference sequence). The CDR3 covers 15 residues. The V end was cut by 3 bases, the J end by 5 bases, with 18 bases between. The CDR3 DNA reads TGTGCCAGCAGCTCCCACGGAAGAGGTATCGACGAGCAGTACTTC. Translated: CASSSHGRGIDEQYF.

The chain uses TRBV10-2 and TRBJ2-7; 9 bases map to TRBD2. Germline-derived CDR1 and CDR2 are WSHSY and SAAADI. V was clipped by 1 base and J by 0 bases; unmatched bases: 7. CDR3 length: 17 residues. CDR3 protein: CASSEWGLAGDSYEQYF. CDR3 nucleotides: TGCGCCAGCAGTGAGTGGGGGTTAGCGGGAGACTCCTACGAGCAGTACTTC.

V and J are TRBV5-1 and TRBJ2-7, with a tentative D call TRBD2 (5 bases). The CDR3 covers 14 residues. V dropped 4 bases and J dropped 2 bases, with 13 bases sitting between them. The V gene's germline CDR1 is SGHRS and CDR2 YFSETQ. CDR3 loop: CASSGGPLPYEQYF. CDR3 bases: TGCGCCAGCAGCGGAGGACCGTTACCCTACGAGCAGTACTTC. Full variable domain (outside the CDR3, taken from reference TRBV5-1 and TRBJ2-7): KAGVTQTPRYLIKTRGQQVTLSCSPISGHRSVSWYQQTPGQGLQFLFEYFSETQRNKGNFPGRFSGRQFSNSRSEMNVSTLELGDSALYLCASSGGPLPYEQYFGPGTRLTVT.

The chain links TRBV24-1 to TRBJ2-2; possible D gene TRBD2, 6 bases. This CDR3 has 15 amino acids. Germline-derived CDR1 and CDR2 are KGHDR and SFDVKD. Trimming took off 3 bases at V and 2 bases at J, with 9 bases between the two ends. The CDR3 nucleotides read TGTGCCACCAGTGATCCTAGCGCAAACACCGGGGAGCTGTTTTTT. Residues: CATSDPSANTGELFF.

This chain joins TRBV18 and TRBJ1-3; D might be TRBD1 (6 bases). The ends were cut back, 3 bases at V and 0 bases at J, with 9 bases in the middle. This CDR3 region has 15 residues. The germline gives CDR1 KGHSH, CDR2 LQKENI. As DNA, the CDR3 is TGTGCCAGCTCACCGAGGGACATCTCTGGAAACACCATATATTTT. It encodes CASSPRDISGNTIYF.

This chain joins TRBV30 and TRBJ2-5, with 8 bases lining up with TRBD1. CDR3 size: 13 residues. V was clipped by 6 bases and J by 5 bases; unmatched bases: 8. Germline V gives CDR1 GTSNPN, CDR2 SVGIG (reference sequence). The CDR3 DNA reads TGTGCCTGCCTGACAGGGGATAAGGAGACCCAGTACTTC. Its translation: CACLTGDKETQYF.

The chain links TRBV7-3 to TRBJ1-2; no clear D gene. V lost 4 bases, J lost 4 bases, and 16 bases lay in between. This CDR3 is built from 15 residues. Germline V CDR1 and CDR2: SGHTA, FQGTGA. CDR3 loop: CASSSEDTMIYGYTF. In nucleotides, the CDR3 is TGTGCCAGCAGCTCAGAAGACACGATGATCTATGGCTACACCTTC.

Turning to this clone: This same CDR3 is encoded by further DNA sequences in the sample. V usage is TRBV19 and J usage is TRBJ2-1; 9 bases are shared with TRBD2. Germline values: CDR1 LNHDA, CDR2 SQIVND (reference sequence). The CDR3 has 15 residues. J gave up 0 bases and V 3 bases, and 0 bases lay outside the gene matches. The CDR3 nucleotides read TGTGCCAGTAGTATTAGCGGGAGCTCCTACAATGAGCAGTTCTTC. This encodes CASSISGSSYNEQFF.